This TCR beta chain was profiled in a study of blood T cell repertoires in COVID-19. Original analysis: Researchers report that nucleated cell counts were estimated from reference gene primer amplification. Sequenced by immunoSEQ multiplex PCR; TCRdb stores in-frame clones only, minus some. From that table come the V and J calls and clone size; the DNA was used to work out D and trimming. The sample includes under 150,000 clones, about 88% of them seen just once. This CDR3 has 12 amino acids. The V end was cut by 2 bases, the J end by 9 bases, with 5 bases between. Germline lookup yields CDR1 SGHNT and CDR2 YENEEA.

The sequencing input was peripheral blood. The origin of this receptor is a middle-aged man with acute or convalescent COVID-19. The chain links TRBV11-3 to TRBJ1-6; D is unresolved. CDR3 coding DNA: TGTGCCAGCAGCTTACTCCGTTCACCCCTCCACTTT. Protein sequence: CASSLLRSPLHF.